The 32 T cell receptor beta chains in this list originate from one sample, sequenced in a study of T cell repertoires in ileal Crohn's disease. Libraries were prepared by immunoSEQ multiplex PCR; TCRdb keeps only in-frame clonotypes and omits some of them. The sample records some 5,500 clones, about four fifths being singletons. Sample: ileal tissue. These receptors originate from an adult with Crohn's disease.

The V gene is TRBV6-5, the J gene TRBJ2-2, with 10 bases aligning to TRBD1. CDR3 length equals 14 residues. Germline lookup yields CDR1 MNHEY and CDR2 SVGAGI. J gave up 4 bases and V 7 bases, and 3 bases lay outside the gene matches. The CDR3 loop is CASNRDRGTGELFF. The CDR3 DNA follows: TGTGCCAGCAACCGGGACAGGGGCACCGGGGAGCTGTTTTTT.

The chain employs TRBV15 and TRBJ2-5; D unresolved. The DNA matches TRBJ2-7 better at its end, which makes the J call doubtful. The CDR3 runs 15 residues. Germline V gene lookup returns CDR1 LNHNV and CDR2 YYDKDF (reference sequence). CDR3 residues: CATSRDFAAHYEQYF. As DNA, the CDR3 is TGTGCCACCAGCAGAGATTTCGCAGCTCACTACGAGCAGTACTTC.

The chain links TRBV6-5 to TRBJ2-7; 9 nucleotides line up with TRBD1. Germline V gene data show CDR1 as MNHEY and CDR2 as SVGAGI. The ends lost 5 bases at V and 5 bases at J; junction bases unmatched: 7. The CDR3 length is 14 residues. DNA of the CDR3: TGTGCCAGCAGTCGTACAGGGGGCAGGAACGAGCAGTACTTC. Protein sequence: CASSRTGGRNEQYF.

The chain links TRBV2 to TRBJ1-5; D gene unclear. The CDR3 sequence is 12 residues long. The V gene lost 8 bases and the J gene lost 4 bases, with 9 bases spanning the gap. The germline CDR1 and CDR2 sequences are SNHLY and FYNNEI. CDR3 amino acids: CASRQVNQPQHF. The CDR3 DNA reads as TGTGCCAGCCGACAAGTTAATCAGCCCCAGCATTTT.

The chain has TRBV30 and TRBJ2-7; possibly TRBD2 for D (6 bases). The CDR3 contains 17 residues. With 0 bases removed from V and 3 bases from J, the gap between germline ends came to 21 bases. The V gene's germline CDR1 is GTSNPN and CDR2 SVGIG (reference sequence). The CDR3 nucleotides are TGTGCCTGGAGTGTACGGTACTCGGAGGGGACGGACTACGAGCAGTACTTC. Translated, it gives CAWSVRYSEGTDYEQYF.

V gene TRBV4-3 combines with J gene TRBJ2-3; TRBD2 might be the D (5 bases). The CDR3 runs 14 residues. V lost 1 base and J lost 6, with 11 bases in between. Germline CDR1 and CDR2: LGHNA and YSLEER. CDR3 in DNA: TGCGCCAGCAGCCAAGGCGGGTTTGGGGATACGCAGTATTTT. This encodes CASSQGGFGDTQYF.

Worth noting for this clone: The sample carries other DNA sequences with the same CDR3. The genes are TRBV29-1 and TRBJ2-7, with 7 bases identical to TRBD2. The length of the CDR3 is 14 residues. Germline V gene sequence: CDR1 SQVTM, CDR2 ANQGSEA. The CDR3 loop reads CSFLGEGTAYEQYF. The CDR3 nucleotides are TGCAGTTTTTTAGGGGAGGGGACGGCATACGAGCAGTACTTC.

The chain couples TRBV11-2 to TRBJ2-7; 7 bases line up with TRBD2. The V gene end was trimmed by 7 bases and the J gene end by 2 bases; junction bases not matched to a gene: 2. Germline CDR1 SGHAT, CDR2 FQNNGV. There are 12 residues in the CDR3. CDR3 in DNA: TGTGCCAGCAAGCGGGGAACCTACGAGCAGTACTTC. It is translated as CASKRGTYEQYF. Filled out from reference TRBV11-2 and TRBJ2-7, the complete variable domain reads EAGVAQSPRYKIIEKRQSVAFWCNPISGHATLYWYQQILGQGPKLLIQFQNNGVVDDSQLPKDRFSAERLKGVDSTLKIQPAKLEDSAVYLCASKRGTYEQYFGPGTRLTVT.

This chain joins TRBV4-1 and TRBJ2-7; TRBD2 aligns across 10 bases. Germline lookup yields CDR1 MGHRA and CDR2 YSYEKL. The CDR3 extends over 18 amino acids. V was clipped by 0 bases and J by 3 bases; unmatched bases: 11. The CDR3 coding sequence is TGCGCCAGCAGCCAAGATTTTGAAGCGGGAGGGAGGATCTACGAGCAGTACTTC. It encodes CASSQDFEAGGRIYEQYF.

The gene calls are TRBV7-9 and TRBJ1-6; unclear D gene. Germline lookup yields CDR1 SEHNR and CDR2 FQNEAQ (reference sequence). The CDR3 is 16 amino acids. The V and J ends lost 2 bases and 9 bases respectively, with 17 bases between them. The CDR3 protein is CASSLYGSSPTSPLHF. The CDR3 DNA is TGTGCCAGCAGCTTATATGGCTCTTCTCCAACTTCACCCCTCCACTTT.

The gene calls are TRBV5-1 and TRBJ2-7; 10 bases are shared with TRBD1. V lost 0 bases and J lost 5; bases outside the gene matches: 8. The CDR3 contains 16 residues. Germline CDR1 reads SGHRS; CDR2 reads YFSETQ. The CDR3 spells CASSLVSGQGINEQYF. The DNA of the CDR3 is TGCGCCAGCAGCTTGGTGTCGGGACAGGGGATCAACGAGCAGTACTTC.

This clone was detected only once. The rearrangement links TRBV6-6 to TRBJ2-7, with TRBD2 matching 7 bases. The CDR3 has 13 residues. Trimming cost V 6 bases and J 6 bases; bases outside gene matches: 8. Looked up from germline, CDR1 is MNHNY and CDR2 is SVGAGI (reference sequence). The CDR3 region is CASSRGREGEQYF. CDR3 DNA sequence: TGTGCCAGCAGCCGGGGCAGGGAGGGCGAGCAGTACTTC.

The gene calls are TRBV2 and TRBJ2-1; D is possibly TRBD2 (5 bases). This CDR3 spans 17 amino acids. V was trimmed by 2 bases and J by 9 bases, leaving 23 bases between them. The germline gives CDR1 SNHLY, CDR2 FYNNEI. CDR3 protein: CASSESDMRAGWGEQFF. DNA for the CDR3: TGTGCCAGCAGTGAATCCGACATGAGGGCGGGCTGGGGTGAGCAGTTCTTC.

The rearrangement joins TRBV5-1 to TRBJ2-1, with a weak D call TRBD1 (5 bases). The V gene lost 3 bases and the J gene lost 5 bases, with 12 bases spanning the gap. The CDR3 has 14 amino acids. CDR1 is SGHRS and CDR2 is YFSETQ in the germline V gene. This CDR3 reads CASSSTGPHNEQFF. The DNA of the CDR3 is TGCGCCAGCAGCTCAACAGGTCCTCACAATGAGCAGTTCTTC. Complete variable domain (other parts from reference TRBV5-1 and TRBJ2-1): KAGVTQTPRYLIKTRGQQVTLSCSPISGHRSVSWYQQTPGQGLQFLFEYFSETQRNKGNFPGRFSGRQFSNSRSEMNVSTLELGDSALYLCASSSTGPHNEQFFGPGTRLTVL.

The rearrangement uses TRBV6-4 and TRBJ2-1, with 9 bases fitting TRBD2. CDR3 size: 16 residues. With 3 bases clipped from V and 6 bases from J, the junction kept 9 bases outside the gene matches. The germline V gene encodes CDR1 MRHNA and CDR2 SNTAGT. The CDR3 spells CASSEDGGRGSNEQFF. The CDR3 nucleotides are TGTGCCAGCAGTGAAGATGGCGGGAGGGGGTCCAATGAGCAGTTCTTC.

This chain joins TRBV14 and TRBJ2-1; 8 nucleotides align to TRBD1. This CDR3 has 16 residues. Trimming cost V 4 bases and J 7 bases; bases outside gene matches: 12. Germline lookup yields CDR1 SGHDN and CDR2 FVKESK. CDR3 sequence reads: CASSPSPGQAMNEQFF. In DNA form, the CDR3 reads TGTGCCAGCAGCCCCTCCCCGGGACAGGCAATGAATGAGCAGTTCTTC.

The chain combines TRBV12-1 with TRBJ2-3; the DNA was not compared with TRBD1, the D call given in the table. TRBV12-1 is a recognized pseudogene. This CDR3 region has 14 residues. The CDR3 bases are TGTGCCAGCAGCTTCCCCATCAACACAGATACGCAGTATTTT. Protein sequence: CASSFPINTDTQYF.

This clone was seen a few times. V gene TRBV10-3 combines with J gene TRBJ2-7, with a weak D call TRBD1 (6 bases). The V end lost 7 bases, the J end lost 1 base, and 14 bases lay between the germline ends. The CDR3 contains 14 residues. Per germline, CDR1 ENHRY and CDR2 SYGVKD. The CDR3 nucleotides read TGTGCCATCAAGACAGGACAGCTATCCTACGAGCAGTACTTC. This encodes CAIKTGQLSYEQYF.

CDR3 protein: CASSEGGTGGATYGYTF. The CDR3 DNA sequence: TGTGCCAGCAGTGAAGGAGGGACAGGGGGCGCGACCTACGGCTACACCTTC. The J gene is TRBJ1-2, the V gene TRBV6-1; 12 positions agree with TRBD1. Germline V CDR1 and CDR2: MNHNS, SASEGT. This CDR3 has 17 amino acids. Trimming cost V 1 base and J 8 bases; bases outside gene matches: 11.

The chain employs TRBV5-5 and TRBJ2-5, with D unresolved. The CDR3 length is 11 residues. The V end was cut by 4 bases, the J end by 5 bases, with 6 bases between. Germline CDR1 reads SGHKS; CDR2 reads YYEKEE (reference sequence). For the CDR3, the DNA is TGTGCCAGCAGCCAGTCGGAGACCCAGTACTTC. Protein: CASSQSETQYF.

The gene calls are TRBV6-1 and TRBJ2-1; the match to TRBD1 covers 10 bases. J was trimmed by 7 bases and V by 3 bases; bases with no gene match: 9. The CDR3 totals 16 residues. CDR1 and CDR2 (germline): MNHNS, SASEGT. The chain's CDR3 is CASSDPWTGGLNEQFF. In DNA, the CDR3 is TGTGCCAGCAGTGATCCCTGGACAGGGGGACTAAATGAGCAGTTCTTC.

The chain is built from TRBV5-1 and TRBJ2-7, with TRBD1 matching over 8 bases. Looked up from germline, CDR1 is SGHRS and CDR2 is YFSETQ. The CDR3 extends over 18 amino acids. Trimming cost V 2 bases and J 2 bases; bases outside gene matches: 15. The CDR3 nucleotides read TGCGCCAGCAGCTTCTTTGCGGACGACAGGGGCCCACCCTACGAGCAGTACTTC. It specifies CASSFFADDRGPPYEQYF.

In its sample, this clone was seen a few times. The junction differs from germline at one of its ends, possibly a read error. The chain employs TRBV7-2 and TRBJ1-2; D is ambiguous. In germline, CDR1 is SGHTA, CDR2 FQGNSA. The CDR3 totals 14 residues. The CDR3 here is CASSQERGYLGYTF. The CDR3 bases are TGCGCCAGCAGCCAGGAGCGGGGTTACCTTGGCTACACCTTC.

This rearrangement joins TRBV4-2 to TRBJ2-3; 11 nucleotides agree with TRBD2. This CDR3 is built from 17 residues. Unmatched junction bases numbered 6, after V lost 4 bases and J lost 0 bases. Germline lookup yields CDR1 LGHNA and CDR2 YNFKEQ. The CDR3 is CASSPRTSGPSTDTQYF. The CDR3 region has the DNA TGTGCCAGCAGCCCGCGGACTAGCGGGCCTAGCACAGATACGCAGTATTTT.

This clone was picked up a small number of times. The CDR3 sequence: CASGGGTEAFF. CDR3 nucleotide sequence: TGTGCCAGCGGGGGGGGCACTGAAGCTTTCTTT. V gene TRBV19 combines with J gene TRBJ1-1; D possibly corresponds to TRBD1 (5 bases). Per germline, CDR1 LNHDA and CDR2 SQIVND (reference sequence). Trimming removed 9 bases at V and 4 bases at J, with 9 bases between. This CDR3 spans 11 amino acids.

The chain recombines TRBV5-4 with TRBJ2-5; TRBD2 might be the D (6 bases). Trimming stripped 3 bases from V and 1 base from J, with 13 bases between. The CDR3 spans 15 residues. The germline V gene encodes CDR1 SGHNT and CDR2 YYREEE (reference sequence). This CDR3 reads CASSSPAGLQETQYF. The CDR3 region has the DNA TGTGCCAGCAGCTCCCCTGCGGGACTCCAAGAGACCCAGTACTTC.

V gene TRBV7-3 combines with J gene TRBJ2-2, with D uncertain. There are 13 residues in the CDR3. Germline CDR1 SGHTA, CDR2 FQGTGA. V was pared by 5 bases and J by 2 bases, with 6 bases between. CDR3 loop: CASSPKNTGELFF. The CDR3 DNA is TGTGCCAGCAGCCCAAAAAACACCGGGGAGCTGTTTTTT.

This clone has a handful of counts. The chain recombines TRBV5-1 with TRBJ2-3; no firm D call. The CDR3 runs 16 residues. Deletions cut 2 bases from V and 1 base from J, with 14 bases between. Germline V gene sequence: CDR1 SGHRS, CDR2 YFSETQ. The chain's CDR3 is CASSFEVGSGTDTQYF. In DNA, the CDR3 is TGCGCCAGCAGCTTCGAGGTTGGCTCAGGCACAGATACGCAGTATTTT.

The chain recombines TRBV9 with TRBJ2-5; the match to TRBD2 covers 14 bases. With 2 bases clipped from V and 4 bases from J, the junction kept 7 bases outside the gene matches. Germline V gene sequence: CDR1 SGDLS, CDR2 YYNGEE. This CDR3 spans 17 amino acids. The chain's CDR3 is CASSVEGLAGAGETQYF. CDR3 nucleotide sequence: TGTGCCAGCAGCGTGGAGGGACTAGCGGGAGCAGGAGAGACCCAGTACTTC.

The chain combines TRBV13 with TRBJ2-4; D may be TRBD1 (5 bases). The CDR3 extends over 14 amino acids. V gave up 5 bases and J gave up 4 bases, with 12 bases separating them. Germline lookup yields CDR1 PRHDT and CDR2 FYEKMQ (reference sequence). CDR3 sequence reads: CASSRQGPKNIQYF. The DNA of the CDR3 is TGTGCCAGCAGCCGCCAGGGCCCTAAAAACATTCAGTACTTC.

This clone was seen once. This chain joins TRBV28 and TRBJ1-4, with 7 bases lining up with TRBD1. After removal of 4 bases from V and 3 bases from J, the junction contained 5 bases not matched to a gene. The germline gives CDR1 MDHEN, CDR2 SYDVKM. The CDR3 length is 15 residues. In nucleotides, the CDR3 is TGTGCCAGCAGTTGGAGGGGGCGAGCTAATGAAAAACTGTTTTTT. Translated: CASSWRGRANEKLFF. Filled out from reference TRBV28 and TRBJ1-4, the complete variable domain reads DVKVTQSSRYLVKRTGEKVFLECVQDMDHENMFWYRQDPGLGLRLIYFSYDVKMKEKGDIPEGYSVSREKKERFSLILESASTNQTSMYLCASSWRGRANEKLFFGSGTQLSVL.

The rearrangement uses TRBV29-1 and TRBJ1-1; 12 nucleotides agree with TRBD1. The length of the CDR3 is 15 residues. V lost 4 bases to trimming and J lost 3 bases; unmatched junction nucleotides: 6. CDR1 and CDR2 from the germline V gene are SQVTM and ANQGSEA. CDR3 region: CSVGDRGRIDTEAFF. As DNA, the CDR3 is TGCAGCGTTGGGGACAGGGGGCGAATAGACACTGAAGCTTTCTTT.